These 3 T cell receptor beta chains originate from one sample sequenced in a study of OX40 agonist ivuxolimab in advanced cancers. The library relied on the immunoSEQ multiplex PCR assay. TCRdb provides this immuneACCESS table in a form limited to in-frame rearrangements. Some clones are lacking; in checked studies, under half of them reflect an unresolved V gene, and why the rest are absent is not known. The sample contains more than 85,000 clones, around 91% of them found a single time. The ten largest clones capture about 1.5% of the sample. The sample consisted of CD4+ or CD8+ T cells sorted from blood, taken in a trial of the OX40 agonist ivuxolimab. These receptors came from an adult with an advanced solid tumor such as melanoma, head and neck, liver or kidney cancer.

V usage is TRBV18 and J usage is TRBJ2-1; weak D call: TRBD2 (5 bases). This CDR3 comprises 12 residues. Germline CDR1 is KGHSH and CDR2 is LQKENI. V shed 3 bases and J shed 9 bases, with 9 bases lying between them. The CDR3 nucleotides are TGTGCCAGCTCACCGGCCGGAGGTGAGCAGTTCTTC. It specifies CASSPAGGEQFF. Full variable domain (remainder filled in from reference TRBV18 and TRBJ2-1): NAGVMQNPRHLVRRRGQEARLRCSPMKGHSHVYWYRQLPEEGLKFMVYLQKENIIDESGMPKERFSAEFPKEGPSILRIQQVVRGDSAAYFCASSPAGGEQFFGPGTRLTVL.

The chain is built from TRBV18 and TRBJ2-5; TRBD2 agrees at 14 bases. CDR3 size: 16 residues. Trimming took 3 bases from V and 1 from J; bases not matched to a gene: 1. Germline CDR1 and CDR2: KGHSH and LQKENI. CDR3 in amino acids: CASSPGLAGAQETQYF. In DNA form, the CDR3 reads TGTGCCAGCTCACCGGGACTAGCGGGGGCCCAAGAGACCCAGTACTTC.

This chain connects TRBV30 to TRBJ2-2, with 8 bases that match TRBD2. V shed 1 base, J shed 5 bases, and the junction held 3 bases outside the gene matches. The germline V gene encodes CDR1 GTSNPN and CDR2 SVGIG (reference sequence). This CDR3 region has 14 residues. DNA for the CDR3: TGTGCCTGGAGTGAGGGACTAGTGACCGGGGAGCTGTTTTTT. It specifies CAWSEGLVTGELFF.